This T cell receptor beta chain was sequenced in a study of blood T cell repertoires in COVID-19. As for the study in general: Both acute and convalescent COVID-19 samples were obtained from the United States, Italy and Spain.

In the source study's methods: For nucleated cells, counts were estimated from reference gene primer amplification. Method: immunoSEQ multiplex PCR; TCRdb's copy keeps in-frame clones and lacks some. Clone size and the V and J calls come from that table; the DNA yielded D and trimming. This table holds around 270,000 clones, around 84% found once. The CDR3 spans 14 residues. The V gene end was trimmed by 6 bases and the J gene end by 8 bases; junction bases not matched to a gene: 8. Germline V gene data show CDR1 as MNHEY and CDR2 as SMNVEV (reference sequence). The receptor was derived from a man aged 60 to 69 with acute or convalescent COVID-19. Material: peripheral blood. The chain uses TRBV27 and TRBJ1-3; 9 nucleotides align to TRBD1. The CDR3 coding sequence is TGTGCCAGCAGGCCCGGGACAGGGCGCCACACCATATATTTT. As protein: CASRPGTGRHTIYF.